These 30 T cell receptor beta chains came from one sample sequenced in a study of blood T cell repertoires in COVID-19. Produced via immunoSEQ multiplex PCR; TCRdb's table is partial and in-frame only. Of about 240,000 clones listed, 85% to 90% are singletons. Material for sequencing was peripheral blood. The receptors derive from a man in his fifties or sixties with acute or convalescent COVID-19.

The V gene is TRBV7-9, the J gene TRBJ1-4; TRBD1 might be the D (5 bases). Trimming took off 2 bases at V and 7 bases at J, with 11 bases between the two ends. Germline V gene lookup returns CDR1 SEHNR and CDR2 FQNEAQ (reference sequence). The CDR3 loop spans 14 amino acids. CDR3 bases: TGTGCCAGCAGCTTAAGTCAGGGCATTGAAAAACTGTTTTTT. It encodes CASSLSQGIEKLFF.

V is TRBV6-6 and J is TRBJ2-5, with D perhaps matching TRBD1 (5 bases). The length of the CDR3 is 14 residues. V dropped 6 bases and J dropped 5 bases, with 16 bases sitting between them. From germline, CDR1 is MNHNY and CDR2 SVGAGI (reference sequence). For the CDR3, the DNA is TGTGCCAGCAGAGGGGATTGGAGTTTGGAGACCCAGTACTTC. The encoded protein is CASRGDWSLETQYF.

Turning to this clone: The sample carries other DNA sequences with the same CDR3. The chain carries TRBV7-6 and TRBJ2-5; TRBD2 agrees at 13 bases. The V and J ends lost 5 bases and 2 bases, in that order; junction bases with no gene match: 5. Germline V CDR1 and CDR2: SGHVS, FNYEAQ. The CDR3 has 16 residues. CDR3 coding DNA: TGTGCCAGCAGCCGAAGACTAGCGGGAGGACAAGAGACCCAGTACTTC. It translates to CASSRRLAGGQETQYF.

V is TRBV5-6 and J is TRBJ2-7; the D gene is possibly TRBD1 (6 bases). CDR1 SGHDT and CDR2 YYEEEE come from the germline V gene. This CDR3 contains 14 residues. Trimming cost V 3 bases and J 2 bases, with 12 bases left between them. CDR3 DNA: TGTGCCAGCAGCTCCACAGGGACCCCCTACGAGCAGTACTTC. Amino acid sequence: CASSSTGTPYEQYF.

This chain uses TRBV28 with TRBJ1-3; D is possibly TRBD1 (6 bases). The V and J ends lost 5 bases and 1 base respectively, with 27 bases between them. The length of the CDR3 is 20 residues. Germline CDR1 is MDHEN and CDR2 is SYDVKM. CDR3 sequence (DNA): TGTGCCAGCAGTCCAATCAGGGGAACGTCGCCCGGATTATCTGGAAACACCATATATTTT. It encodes CASSPIRGTSPGLSGNTIYF.

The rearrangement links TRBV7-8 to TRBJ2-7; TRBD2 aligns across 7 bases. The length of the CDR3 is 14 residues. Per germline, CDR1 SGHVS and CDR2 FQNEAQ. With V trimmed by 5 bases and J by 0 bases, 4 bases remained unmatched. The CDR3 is CASSPGGSSYEQYF. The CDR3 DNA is TGTGCCAGCAGCCCGGGGGGTAGCTCCTACGAGCAGTACTTC.

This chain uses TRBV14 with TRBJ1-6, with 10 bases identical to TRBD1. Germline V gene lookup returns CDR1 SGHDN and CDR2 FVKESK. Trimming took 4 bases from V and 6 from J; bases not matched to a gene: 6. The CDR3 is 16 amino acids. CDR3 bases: TGTGCCAGCAGCCTGCGACAGGGGGCCGGTAATTCACCCCTCCACTTT. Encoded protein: CASSLRQGAGNSPLHF.

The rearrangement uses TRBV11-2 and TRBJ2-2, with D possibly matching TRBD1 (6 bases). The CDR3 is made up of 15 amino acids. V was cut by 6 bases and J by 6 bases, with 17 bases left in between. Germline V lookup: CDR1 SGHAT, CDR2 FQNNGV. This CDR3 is CASRHPGTKSGELFF. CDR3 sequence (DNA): TGTGCCAGCAGACACCCCGGGACAAAGTCCGGGGAGCTGTTTTTT.

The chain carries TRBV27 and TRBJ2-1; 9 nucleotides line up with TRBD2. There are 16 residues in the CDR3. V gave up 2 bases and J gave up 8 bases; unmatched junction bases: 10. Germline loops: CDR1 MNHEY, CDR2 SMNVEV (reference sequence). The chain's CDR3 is CASSLLAGGPAHEQFF. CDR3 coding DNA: TGTGCCAGCAGTTTACTGGCGGGAGGGCCGGCTCATGAGCAGTTCTTC.

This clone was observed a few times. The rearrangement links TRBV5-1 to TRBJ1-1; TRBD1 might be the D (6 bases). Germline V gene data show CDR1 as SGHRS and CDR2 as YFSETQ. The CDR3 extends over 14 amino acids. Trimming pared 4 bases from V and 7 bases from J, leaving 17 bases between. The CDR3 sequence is CASSIAPQGSEAFF. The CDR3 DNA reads TGCGCCAGCAGCATCGCACCCCAGGGGAGTGAAGCTTTCTTT.

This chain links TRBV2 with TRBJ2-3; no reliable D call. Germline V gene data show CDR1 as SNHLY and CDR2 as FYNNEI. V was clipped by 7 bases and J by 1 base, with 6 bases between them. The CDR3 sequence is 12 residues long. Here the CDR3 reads CASTVGTDTQYF. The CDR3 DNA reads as TGTGCCAGCACTGTAGGCACAGATACGCAGTATTTT.

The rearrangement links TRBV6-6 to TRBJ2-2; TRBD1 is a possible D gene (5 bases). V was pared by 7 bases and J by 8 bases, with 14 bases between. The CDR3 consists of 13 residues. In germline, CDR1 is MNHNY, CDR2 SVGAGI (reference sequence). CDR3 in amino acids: CASTGSGKGELFF. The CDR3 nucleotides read TGTGCCAGCACAGGCTCAGGGAAAGGGGAGCTGTTTTTT.

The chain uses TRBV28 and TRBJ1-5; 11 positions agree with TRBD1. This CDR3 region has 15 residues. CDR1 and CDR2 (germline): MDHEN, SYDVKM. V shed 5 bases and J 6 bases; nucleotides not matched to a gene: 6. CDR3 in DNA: TGTGCCAGCAGTGTCCGGGACAGGGGGACTCAGCCCCAGCATTTT. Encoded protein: CASSVRDRGTQPQHF.

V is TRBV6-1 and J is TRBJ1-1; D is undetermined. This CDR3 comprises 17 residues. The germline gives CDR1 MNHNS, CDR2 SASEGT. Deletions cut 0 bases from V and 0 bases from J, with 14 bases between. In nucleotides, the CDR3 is TGTGCCAGCAGTGAAGCTCGCGGTTTCCTTATGAACACTGAAGCTTTCTTT. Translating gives CASSEARGFLMNTEAFF.

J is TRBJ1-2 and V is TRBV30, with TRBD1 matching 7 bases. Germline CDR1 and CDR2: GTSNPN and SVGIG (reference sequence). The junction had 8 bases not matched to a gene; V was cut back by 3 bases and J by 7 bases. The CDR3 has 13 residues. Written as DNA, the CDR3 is TGTGCCTGGAGCACTACAGGGGTAGGTGGCTACACCTTC. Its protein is CAWSTTGVGGYTF.

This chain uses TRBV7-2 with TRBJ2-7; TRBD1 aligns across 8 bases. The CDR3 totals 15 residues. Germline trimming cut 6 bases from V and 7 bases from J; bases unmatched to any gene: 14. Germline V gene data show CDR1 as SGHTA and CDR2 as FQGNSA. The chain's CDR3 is CASRQTGGAFEEQYF. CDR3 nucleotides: TGTGCCAGCAGACAAACAGGGGGAGCCTTCGAGGAGCAGTACTTC. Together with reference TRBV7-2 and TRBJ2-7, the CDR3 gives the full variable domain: GAGVSQSPSNKVTEKGKDVELRCDPISGHTALYWYRQSLGQGLEFLIYFQGNSAPDKSGLPSDRFSAERTGGSVSTLTIQRTQQEDSAVYLCASRQTGGAFEEQYFGPGTRLTVT.

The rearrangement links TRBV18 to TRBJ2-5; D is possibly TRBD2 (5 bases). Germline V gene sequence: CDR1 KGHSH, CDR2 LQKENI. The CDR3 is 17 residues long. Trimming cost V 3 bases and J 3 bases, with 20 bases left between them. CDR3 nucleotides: TGTGCCAGCTCACCTCCGGGCGGAGGAATAAAGGAAGAGACCCAGTACTTC. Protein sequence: CASSPPGGGIKEETQYF.

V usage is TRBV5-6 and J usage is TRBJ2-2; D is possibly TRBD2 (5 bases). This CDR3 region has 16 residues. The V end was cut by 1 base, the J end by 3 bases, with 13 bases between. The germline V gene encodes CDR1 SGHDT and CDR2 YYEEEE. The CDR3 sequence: CASSLLTTTYTGELFF. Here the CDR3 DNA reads TGTGCCAGCAGCTTGCTTACGACTACATACACCGGGGAGCTGTTTTTT.

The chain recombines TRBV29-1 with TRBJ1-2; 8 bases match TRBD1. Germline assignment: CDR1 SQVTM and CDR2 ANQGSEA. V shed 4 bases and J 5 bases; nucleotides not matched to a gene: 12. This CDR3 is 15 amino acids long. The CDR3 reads CSVATGTGLGYGYTF. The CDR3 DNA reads TGCAGCGTTGCAACCGGGACAGGATTAGGGTATGGCTACACCTTC.

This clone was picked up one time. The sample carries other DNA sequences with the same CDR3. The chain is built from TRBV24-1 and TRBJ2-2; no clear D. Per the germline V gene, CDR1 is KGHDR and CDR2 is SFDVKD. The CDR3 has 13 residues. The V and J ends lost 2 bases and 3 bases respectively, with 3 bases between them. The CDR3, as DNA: TGTGCCACCAGTGATTCCGACACCGGGGAGCTGTTTTTT. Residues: CATSDSDTGELFF.

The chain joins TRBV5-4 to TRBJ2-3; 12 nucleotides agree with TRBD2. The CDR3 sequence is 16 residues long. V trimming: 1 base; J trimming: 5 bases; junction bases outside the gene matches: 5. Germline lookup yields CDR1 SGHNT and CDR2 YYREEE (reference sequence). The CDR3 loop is CASSLRLAGALDTQYF. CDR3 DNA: TGTGCCAGCAGCTTGAGACTAGCGGGAGCGCTAGATACGCAGTATTTT.

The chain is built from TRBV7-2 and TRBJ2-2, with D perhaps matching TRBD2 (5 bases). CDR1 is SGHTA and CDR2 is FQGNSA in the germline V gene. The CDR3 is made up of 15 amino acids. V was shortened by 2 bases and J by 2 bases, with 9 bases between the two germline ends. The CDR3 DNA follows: TGTGCCAGCAGCTTAACAAGCGGAAACACCGGGGAGCTGTTTTTT. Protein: CASSLTSGNTGELFF.

The CDR3 DNA is TGTGCCAGCAGCTCCGTTAGGACACAATCCTCCTACAATGAGCAGTTCTTC. It yields the protein CASSSVRTQSSYNEQFF. The V gene is TRBV5-6, the J gene TRBJ2-1; D perhaps matches TRBD1 (5 bases). This CDR3 has 17 amino acids. CDR1 is SGHDT, CDR2 YYEEEE, per germline. The V end was cut by 3 bases, the J end by 0 bases, with 16 bases between.

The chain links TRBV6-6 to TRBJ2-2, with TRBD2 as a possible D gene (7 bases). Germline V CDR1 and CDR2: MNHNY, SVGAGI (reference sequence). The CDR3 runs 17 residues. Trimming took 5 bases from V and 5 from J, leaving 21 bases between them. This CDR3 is CASSQTGWGEGTGELFF. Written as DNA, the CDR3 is TGTGCCAGCAGTCAGACAGGATGGGGGGAGGGGACCGGGGAGCTGTTTTTT.

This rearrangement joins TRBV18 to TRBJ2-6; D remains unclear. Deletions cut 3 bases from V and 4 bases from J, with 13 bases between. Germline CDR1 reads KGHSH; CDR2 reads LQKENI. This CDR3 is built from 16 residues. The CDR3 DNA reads TGTGCCAGCTCACCCCCCCCCGGAGAAGGGGCCAACGTCCTGACTTTC. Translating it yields CASSPPPGEGANVLTF.

Here the CDR3 reads CSGASRSEAFF. The CDR3 bases are TGCAGCGGAGCCTCACGGTCTGAAGCTTTCTTT. The rearrangement joins TRBV29-1 to TRBJ1-1; D not certain. Germline V CDR1 and CDR2: SQVTM, ANQGSEA. The CDR3 sequence is 11 residues long. Trimming stripped 7 bases from V and 6 bases from J, with 12 bases between.

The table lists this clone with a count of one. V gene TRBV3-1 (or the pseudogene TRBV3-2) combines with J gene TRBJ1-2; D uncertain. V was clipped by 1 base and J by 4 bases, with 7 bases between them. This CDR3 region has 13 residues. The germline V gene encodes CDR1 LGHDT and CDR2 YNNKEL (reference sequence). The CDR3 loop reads CASSQGTLYGYTF. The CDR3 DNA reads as TGTGCCAGCAGCCAAGGGACTCTCTATGGCTACACCTTC.

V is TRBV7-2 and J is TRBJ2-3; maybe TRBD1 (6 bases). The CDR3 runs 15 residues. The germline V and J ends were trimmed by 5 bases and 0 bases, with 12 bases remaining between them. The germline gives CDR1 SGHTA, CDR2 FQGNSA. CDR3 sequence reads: CASSQQGQSTDTQYF. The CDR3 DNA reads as TGTGCCAGCAGCCAACAGGGACAAAGCACAGATACGCAGTATTTT. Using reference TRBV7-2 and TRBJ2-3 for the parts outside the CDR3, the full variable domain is GAGVSQSPSNKVTEKGKDVELRCDPISGHTALYWYRQSLGQGLEFLIYFQGNSAPDKSGLPSDRFSAERTGGSVSTLTIQRTQQEDSAVYLCASSQQGQSTDTQYFGPGTRLTVL.

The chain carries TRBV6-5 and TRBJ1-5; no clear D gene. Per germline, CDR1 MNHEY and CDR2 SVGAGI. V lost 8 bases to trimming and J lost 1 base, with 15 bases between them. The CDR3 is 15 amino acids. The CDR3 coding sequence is TGTGCCAGCGGCCCGCGTAGGCGGAGCAATCAGCCCCAGCATTTT. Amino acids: CASGPRRRSNQPQHF.

CDR3 region: CASSPLSDPFDEQFF. The DNA of the CDR3 is TGTGCCAGCAGCCCACTAAGCGACCCCTTCGATGAGCAGTTCTTC. The genes are TRBV11-3 and TRBJ2-1; D not resolved. The V and J ends lost 5 bases and 8 bases respectively, with 19 bases between them. The CDR3 covers 15 residues. CDR1 and CDR2 from the germline V gene are SGHNT and YENEEA.